This T cell receptor beta chain comes out of a study of blood T cells in healthy people across ages. Study-wide findings and caveats: Long-lived donors had more naive CD4+ cells and higher diversity than aged donors. Percentage of naive T cells showed a strong correlation with TCR beta diversity.

Then a second PCR, running roughly 7 to 11 cycles, was carried out with a sample-barcoded 5' primer and a J-beta primer mix. TCRdb re-called the 5' RACE reads with MiXCR, one entry per CDR3 protein. The repertoire has 1.6 million or so distinct CDR3 sequences, roughly 30% of them found once; the top ten carry approximately 10%. The CDR3 covers 13 residues. Germline V CDR1 and CDR2: DFQATT, SNEGSKA (reference sequence). Trimming removed 3 bases at V and 5 bases at J, with 13 bases between. A note on this clonotype: Its antigen is not known.

This receptor was taken from a woman aged 25 to 39 in good health. J is TRBJ1-2 and V is TRBV20-1; D ambiguous. Source material: blood. CDR3 in amino acids: CSARVLGYYGYTF. CDR3 nucleotide sequence: TGCAGTGCTAGGGTACTGGGTTATTATGGCTACACCTTC.